The present T cell receptor (beta chain) was sequenced within a study of yellow fever vaccine responses in identical twins. Study-level findings and limits: Vaccine-induced T cell responses in twins were reportedly observed to appear partly convergent, partly personalized.

In its sample, this clonotype was seen a few times. What it binds is unknown. The V gene's germline CDR1 is LGHDT and CDR2 YNNKEL (reference sequence). V gave up 1 base and J gave up 5 bases, with 9 bases separating them. CDR3 length: 14 residues. Using its own MiXCR run on the RT-PCR reads, TCRdb lists one record per CDR3 protein. The table shows some 20,000 distinct CDR3 sequences, with roughly 80% occurring only once. This receptor was obtained from a woman between 18 and 29 years old who received the yellow fever vaccine. The chain links TRBV3-1 to TRBJ1-5; D is unclear. This material consisted of T cells from blood (PBMCs), unsorted or a sorted subset (not recorded which), taken before or after yellow fever vaccination (not recorded which). Here the CDR3 reads CASSQATSDQPQHF. The DNA of the CDR3 is TGTGCCAGCAGCCAAGCGACATCGGATCAGCCCCAGCATTTT.